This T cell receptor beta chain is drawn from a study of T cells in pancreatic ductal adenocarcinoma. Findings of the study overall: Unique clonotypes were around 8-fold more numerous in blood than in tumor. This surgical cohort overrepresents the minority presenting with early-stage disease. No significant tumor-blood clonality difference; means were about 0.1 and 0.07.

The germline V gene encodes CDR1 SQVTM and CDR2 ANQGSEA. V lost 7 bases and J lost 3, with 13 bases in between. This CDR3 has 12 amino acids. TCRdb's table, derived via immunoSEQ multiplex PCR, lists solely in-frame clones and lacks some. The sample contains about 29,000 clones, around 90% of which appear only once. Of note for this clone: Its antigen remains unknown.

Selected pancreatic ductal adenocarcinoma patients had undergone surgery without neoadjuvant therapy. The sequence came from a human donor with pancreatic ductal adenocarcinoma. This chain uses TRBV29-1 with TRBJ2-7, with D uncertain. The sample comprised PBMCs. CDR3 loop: CSAKGRFYEQYF. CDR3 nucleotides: TGCAGCGCCAAGGGCAGATTCTACGAGCAGTACTTC.